The clone carrying this T cell receptor (beta chain) has just a few counts. The record originates from a study of blood T cell repertoires in COVID-19. Background on the study: COVID-19 samples collected from the United States, Italy and Spain covered acute and convalescent phases.

The CDR3 runs 16 residues. Germline V gives CDR1 SGHTA, CDR2 FQGNSA. V dropped 5 bases and J dropped 7; count of bases not matched to a gene: 5. Per the study methods: Amplifying reference gene primers gave estimates of nucleated cell counts. Clones were read by immunoSEQ multiplex PCR, and TCRdb kept only the in-frame ones, dropping some. From that table come the V and J calls and clone size; the DNA was used to work out D and trimming. In the table there are about 64,000 clones, about nine tenths of which are singletons. The V gene is TRBV7-2, the J gene TRBJ2-2; 15 bases are shared with TRBD2. The sequenced sample consisted of peripheral blood. The receptor was derived from a woman of 80 years or more with active COVID-19. CDR3 residues: CASSRGLAGGGGELFF. The DNA of the CDR3 is TGTGCCAGCAGCCGGGGACTAGCGGGGGGAGGCGGGGAGCTGTTTTTT.